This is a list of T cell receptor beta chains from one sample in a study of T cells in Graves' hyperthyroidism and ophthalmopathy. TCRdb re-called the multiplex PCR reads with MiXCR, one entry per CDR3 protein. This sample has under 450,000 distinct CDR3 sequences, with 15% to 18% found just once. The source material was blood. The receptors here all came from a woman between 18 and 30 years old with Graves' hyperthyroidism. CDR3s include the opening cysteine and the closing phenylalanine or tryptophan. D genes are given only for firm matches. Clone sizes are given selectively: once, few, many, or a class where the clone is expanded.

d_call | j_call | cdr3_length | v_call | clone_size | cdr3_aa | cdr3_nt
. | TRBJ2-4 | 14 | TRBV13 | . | CASSVAHGGDIQYF | TGTGCCAGCAGCGTAGCCCACGGAGGGGACATTCAGTACTTC
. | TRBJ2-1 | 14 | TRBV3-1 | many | CASSQDGQGNEQFF | TGTGCCAGCAGCCAAGACGGTCAGGGCAATGAGCAGTTCTTC
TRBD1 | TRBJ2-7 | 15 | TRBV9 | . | CASSVTGGASYEQYF | TGTGCCAGCAGCGTCACAGGGGGCGCCTCCTACGAGCAGTACTTC
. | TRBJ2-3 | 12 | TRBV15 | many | CATSIPPTTQYF | TGTGCCACCAGCATCCCCCCGACGACGCAGTATTTT
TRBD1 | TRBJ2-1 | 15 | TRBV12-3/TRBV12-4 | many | CASSWDRRAVYEQFF | TGTGCCAGCAGCTGGGACAGGAGGGCTGTCTATGAGCAGTTCTTC
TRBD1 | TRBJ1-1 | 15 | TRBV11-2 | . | CASTPPGQGLTEAFF | TGTGCCAGCACCCCTCCGGGACAGGGTCTCACTGAAGCTTTCTTT
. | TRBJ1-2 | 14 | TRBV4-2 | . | CASSRGGQSYGYTF | TGTGCCAGCAGCCGAGGCGGACAGAGCTATGGCTACACCTTC
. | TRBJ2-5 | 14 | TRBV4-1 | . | CASSPLPAGETQYF | TGCGCCAGCAGCCCCCTCCCAGCAGGGGAGACCCAGTACTTC
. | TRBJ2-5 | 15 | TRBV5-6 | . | CASSLKGRSQETQYF | TGTGCCAGCAGCTTGAAGGGGCGATCTCAAGAGACCCAGTACTTC
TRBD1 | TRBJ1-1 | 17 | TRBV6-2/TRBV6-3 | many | CASSYAGQFFMNTEAFF | TGTGCCAGCAGTTACGCGGGACAGTTCTTCATGAACACTGAAGCTTTCTTT
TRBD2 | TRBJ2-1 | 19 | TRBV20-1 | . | CSANRPPGLAGGAPGEQFF | TGCAGTGCTAACCGTCCGCCGGGACTAGCGGGAGGGGCCCCTGGGGAGCAGTTCTTC
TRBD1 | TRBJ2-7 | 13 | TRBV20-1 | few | CSAPAGGLDEQYF | TGCAGCGCTCCAGCAGGGGGCCTCGACGAGCAGTACTTC
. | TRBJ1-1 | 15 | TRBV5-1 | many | CASRKFQDTNTEAFF | TGCGCCAGCAGAAAGTTTCAGGACACGAACACTGAAGCTTTCTTT
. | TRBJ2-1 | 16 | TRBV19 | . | CASSIRGLSSYNEQFF | TGTGCCAGTAGTATACGGGGCTTGAGCTCCTACAATGAGCAGTTCTTC
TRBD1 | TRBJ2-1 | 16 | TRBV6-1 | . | CASSDYGQGAKNEQFF | TGTGCCAGCAGTGACTATGGACAGGGGGCAAAAAATGAGCAGTTCTTC
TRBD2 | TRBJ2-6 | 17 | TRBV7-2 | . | CASSLGGGAGGANVLTF | TGTGCCAGCAGCTTAGGCGGGGGGGCCGGTGGGGCCAACGTCCTGACTTTC
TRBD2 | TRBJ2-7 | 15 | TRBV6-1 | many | CASSRTSGTGHEQYF | TGTGCCAGCAGCAGGACTAGCGGGACAGGCCACGAGCAGTACTTC
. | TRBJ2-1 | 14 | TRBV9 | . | CASSVSLGGYEQFF | TGTGCCAGCAGCGTATCTCTCGGGGGCTATGAGCAGTTCTTC
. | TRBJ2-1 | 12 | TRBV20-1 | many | CSAPAWGNEQFF | TGCAGTGCCCCTGCGTGGGGCAATGAGCAGTTCTTC
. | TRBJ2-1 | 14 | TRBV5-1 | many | CASSLPGTYNEQFF | TGCGCCAGCAGCTTGCCGGGTACCTACAATGAGCAGTTCTTC
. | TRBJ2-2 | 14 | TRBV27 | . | CASTTLIGFGELFF | TGTGCCAGCACCACGTTGATCGGTTTCGGGGAGCTGTTTTTT
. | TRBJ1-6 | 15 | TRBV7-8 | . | CASSLFGKSNSPLHF | TGTGCCAGCAGCTTATTCGGCAAGAGTAATTCACCCCTCCACTTT
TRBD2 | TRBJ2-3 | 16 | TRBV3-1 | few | CASSRETGLATDTQYF | TGTGCCAGCAGCCGAGAAACGGGACTAGCGACAGATACGCAGTATTTT
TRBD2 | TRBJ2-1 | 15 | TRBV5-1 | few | CASSFTSGGATEQFF | TGCGCCAGCAGCTTTACTAGCGGGGGGGCCACTGAGCAGTTCTTC
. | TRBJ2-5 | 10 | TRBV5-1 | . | CARTQETQYF | TGCGCCAGGACCCAAGAGACCCAGTACTTC
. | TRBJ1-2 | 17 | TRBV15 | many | CATSSHLAGAANYGYTF | TGTGCCACCAGCAGCCACCTAGCCGGGGCAGCTAACTATGGCTACACCTTC
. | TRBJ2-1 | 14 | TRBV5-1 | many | CASSLGVDSNEQFF | TGCGCCAGCAGCTTGGGCGTGGATAGCAATGAGCAGTTCTTC